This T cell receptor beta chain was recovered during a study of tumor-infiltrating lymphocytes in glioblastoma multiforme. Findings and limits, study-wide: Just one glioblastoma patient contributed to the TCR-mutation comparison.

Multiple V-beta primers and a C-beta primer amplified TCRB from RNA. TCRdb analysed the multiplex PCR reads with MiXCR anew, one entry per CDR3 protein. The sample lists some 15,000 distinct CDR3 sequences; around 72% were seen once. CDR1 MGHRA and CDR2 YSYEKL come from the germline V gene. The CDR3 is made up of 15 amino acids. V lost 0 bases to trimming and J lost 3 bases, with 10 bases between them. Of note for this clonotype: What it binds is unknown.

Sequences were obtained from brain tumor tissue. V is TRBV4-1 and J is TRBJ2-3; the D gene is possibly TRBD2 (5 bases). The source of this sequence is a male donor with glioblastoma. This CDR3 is CASSQEGGGTDTQYF. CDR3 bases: TGCGCCAGCAGCCAAGAAGGAGGCGGGACAGATACGCAGTATTTT.